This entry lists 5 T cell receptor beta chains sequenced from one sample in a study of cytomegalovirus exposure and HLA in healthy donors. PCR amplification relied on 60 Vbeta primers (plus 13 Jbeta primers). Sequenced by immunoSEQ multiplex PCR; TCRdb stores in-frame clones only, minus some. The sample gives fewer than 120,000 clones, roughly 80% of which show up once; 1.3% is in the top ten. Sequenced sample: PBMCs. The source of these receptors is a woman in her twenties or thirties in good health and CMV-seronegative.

The CDR3 DNA is TGTGCCAGCAGGGTCGACAGGTCCAATCAGCCCCAGCATTTT. Its translation is CASRVDRSNQPQHF. The chain is built from TRBV6-1 and TRBJ1-5; D might be TRBD1 (6 bases). Germline-derived CDR1 and CDR2 are MNHNS and SASEGT. V was cut by 6 bases and J by 3 bases, with 12 bases left in between. The CDR3 is 14 residues long.

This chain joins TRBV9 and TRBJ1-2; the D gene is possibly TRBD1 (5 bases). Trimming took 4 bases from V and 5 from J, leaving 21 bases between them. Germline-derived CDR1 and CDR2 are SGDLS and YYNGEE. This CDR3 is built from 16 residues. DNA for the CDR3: TGTGCCAGCAGCCCTACCCAGGGTGGTACCCGGTATGGCTACACCTTC. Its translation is CASSPTQGGTRYGYTF.

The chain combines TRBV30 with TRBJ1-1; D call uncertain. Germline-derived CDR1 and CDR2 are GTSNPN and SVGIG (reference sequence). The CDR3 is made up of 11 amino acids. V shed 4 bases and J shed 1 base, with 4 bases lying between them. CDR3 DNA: TGTGCCTGGATCAGGAACACTGAAGCTTTCTTT. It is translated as CAWIRNTEAFF.

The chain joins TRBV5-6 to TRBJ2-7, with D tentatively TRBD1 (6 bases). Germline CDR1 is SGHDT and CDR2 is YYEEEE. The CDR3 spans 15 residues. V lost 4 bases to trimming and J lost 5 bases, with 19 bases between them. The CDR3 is CASSMYRVALDEQYF. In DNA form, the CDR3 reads TGTGCCAGCAGCATGTACAGGGTCGCGCTCGACGAGCAGTACTTC. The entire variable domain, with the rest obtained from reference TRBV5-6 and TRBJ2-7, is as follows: DAGVTQSPTHLIKTRGQQVTLRCSPKSGHDTVSWYQQALGQGPQFIFQYYEEEERQRGNFPDRFSGHQFPNYSSELNVNALLLGDSALYLCASSMYRVALDEQYFGPGTRLTVT.

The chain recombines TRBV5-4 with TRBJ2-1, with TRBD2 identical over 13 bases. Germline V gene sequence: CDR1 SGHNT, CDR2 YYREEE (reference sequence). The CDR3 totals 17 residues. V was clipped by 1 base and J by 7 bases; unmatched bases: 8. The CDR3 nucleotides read TGTGCCAGCAGCTTGACTAGCGGGAGGGGGGGGAAAAATGAGCAGTTCTTC. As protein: CASSLTSGRGGKNEQFF. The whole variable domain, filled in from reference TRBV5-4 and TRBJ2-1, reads ETGVTQSPTHLIKTRGQQVTLRCSSQSGHNTVSWYQQALGQGPQFIFQYYREEENGRGNFPPRFSGLQFPNYSSELNVNALELDDSALYLCASSLTSGRGGKNEQFFGPGTRLTVL.